This T cell receptor (beta chain) was profiled in a study of graft-versus-host responses after intestinal transplantation. Across the whole study: Among the recipients, all got anti-thymocyte globulin induction and then tacrolimus and steroids for two to four years. Study-wide points: In recipient marrow, GvH clones were found, and some appeared first in ileum or blood.

The V and J ends lost 0 bases and 0 bases respectively, with 4 bases between them. Germline V lookup: CDR1 SGHNT, CDR2 YYREEE (reference sequence). The CDR3 sequence is 13 residues long. This table comes from immunoSEQ multiplex PCR, and its TCRdb copy is limited to in-frame clones, with some not included. Among about 6,400 clones listed, 22% were seen once. The receptor's source is a human patient who was an organ donor for intestinal transplantation. The sample was alloreactive CD4+ T cells from a mixed lymphocyte reaction culture, taken before transplantation. Subset given: CFSE-low proliferating T cells sorted from approximately 6-day pre-transplant mixed lymphocyte reaction (GvH or HvG direction). This chain uses TRBV5-4 with TRBJ2-7; D not resolved. CDR3 DNA: TGTGCCAGCAGCTTGGCCGGCTCCTACGAGCAGTACTTC. Its translation is CASSLAGSYEQYF.